The 4 T cell receptor beta chains listed next were all sequenced from one sample in a study of shared clonotypes between healthy human individuals. Some clones are missing from TCRdb's copy, which holds only in-frame ones; the method was immunoSEQ multiplex PCR. The table records hundreds of thousands of clones, less than 80% of them present only once. Source material: memory CD4+ T cells sorted from blood. Subset given: CD45RA-negative fraction. These receptors were taken from a woman in her 30s in good health.

The V call is TRBV7-8, the J call TRBJ2-7; no clear D. The germline V and J ends were trimmed by 5 bases and 7 bases, with 12 bases remaining between them. Germline V lookup: CDR1 SGHVS, CDR2 FQNEAQ. The CDR3 extends over 12 amino acids. The CDR3 region has the DNA TGTGCCAGCAGCCCCTACATTGAGGAGCAGTACTTC. This encodes CASSPYIEEQYF.

The rearrangement links TRBV7-2 to TRBJ1-4, with D tentatively TRBD1 (5 bases). Trimming stripped 5 bases from V and 6 bases from J, with 16 bases between. The V gene's germline CDR1 is SGHTA and CDR2 FQGNSA. The CDR3 covers 15 residues. CDR3 DNA: TGTGCCAGCAGCCCGGGGGGGATGGGATATGAAAAACTGTTTTTT. Amino acid sequence: CASSPGGMGYEKLFF.

On this clone itself: A much larger clone sits a single nucleotide away, making a read error possible. This chain links TRBV11-2 with TRBJ2-7; the D is unclear. V was pared by 5 bases and J by 4 bases, with 6 bases between. Germline lookup yields CDR1 SGHAT and CDR2 FQNNGV. The CDR3 is 11 residues long. The CDR3: CASSQAYEQYF. In nucleotides, the CDR3 is TGTGCCAGCAGCCAGGCGTACGAGCAGTACTTC.

The chain has TRBV6-1 and TRBJ2-5; D is undetermined. This CDR3 contains 19 residues. Trimming removed 1 base at V and 2 bases at J, with 23 bases between. The germline V gene has CDR1 MNHNS and CDR2 SASEGT. The CDR3 loop is CASSEVPLGHSEVQETQYF. Written as DNA, the CDR3 is TGTGCCAGCAGTGAAGTGCCGCTAGGCCACAGCGAGGTACAAGAGACCCAGTACTTC.